The 12 T cell receptor beta chains below were found in one sample sequenced in a study of OX40 agonist ivuxolimab in advanced cancers. Data came from immunoSEQ multiplex PCR; TCRdb stores just in-frame clones and leaves some out. This sample has around 47,000 clones, with 70% to 90% found just once. Sequencing used CD4+ or CD8+ T cells sorted from blood, obtained in a trial of the OX40 agonist ivuxolimab. These receptors all stem from an adult with an advanced solid tumor such as melanoma, head and neck, liver or kidney cancer.

The CDR3 loop is CASRLRQGYGYGYTF. CDR3 coding DNA: TGTGCCAGCAGGCTAAGACAGGGGTATGGCTATGGCTACACCTTC. The chain combines TRBV6-4 with TRBJ1-2; 8 bases fit TRBD1. V shed 6 bases, J shed 4 bases, and the junction held 10 bases outside the gene matches. Germline CDR1 reads MRHNA; CDR2 reads SNTAGT. This CDR3 spans 15 amino acids.

The chain combines TRBV30 with TRBJ1-2, with TRBD1 as a possible D gene (5 bases). The CDR3 consists of 13 residues. V lost 7 bases and J lost 0, with 12 bases in between. Germline V gene sequence: CDR1 GTSNPN, CDR2 SVGIG (reference sequence). The CDR3 loop reads CAYLAGANYGYTF. The CDR3 coding sequence is TGTGCCTACCTTGCGGGGGCTAACTATGGCTACACCTTC.

V and J are TRBV30 and TRBJ2-7; TRBD2 agrees at 11 bases. This CDR3 contains 17 residues. The germline gives CDR1 GTSNPN, CDR2 SVGIG (reference sequence). V shed 0 bases, J shed 0 bases, and the junction held 7 bases outside the gene matches. The CDR3 sequence: CAWSVKPSGGNSYEQYF. CDR3 sequence (DNA): TGTGCCTGGAGTGTAAAGCCTAGCGGGGGGAACTCCTACGAGCAGTACTTC.

The V call is TRBV2, the J call TRBJ1-5; D is uncertain. This CDR3 spans 15 amino acids. Germline CDR1 and CDR2: SNHLY and FYNNEI. Trimming took off 7 bases at V and 2 bases at J, with 15 bases between the two ends. The DNA for the CDR3 is TGTGCCAGCACCCCAATTGCCAGCGGCAATCAGCCCCAGCATTTT. Translated, it gives CASTPIASGNQPQHF. Supplemented by reference TRBV2 and TRBJ1-5, the full variable domain reads EPEVTQTPSHQVTQMGQEVILRCVPISNHLYFYWYRQILGQKVEFLVSFYNNEISEKSEIFDDQFSVERPDGSNFTLKIRSTKLEDSAMYFCASTPIASGNQPQHFGDGTRLSIL.

This clone was seen only once. The genes are TRBV19 and TRBJ2-7, with D perhaps matching TRBD1 or TRBD2 (5 bases each). Germline V CDR1 and CDR2: LNHDA, SQIVND (reference sequence). This CDR3 contains 13 residues. V dropped 3 bases and J dropped 7 bases, with 13 bases sitting between them. CDR3 nucleotides: TGTGCCAGTAGTATTGCCCAGGGACCTGAGCAGTACTTC. It is translated as CASSIAQGPEQYF.

The CDR3 DNA reads as TGTGCCAGCGCCAGCCCGGGATTTCTGGACGAGCAGTACTTC. Residues: CASASPGFLDEQYF. V is TRBV18 and J is TRBJ2-7; TRBD2 is a possible D gene (5 bases). This CDR3 region has 14 residues. Germline assignment: CDR1 KGHSH and CDR2 LQKENI. The V and J ends lost 8 bases and 5 bases respectively, with 19 bases between them.

Of note for this clone: Other DNA sequences in the sample encode the same CDR3. The rearrangement links TRBV7-9 to TRBJ2-7; 11 nucleotides agree with TRBD1. CDR1 is SEHNR, CDR2 FQNEAQ, per germline (reference sequence). CDR3 size: 14 residues. The ends lost 5 bases at V and 5 bases at J; junction bases unmatched: 5. The CDR3 loop reads CASSPGQGADEQYF. The CDR3 DNA is TGTGCCAGCAGCCCAGGACAGGGGGCAGACGAGCAGTACTTC.

This chain connects TRBV27 to TRBJ1-1, with D hard to call. CDR3 size: 16 residues. V shed 2 bases and J shed 1 base, with 14 bases lying between them. CDR1 and CDR2 (germline): MNHEY, SMNVEV (reference sequence). The CDR3 reads CASSLDLFSGNTEAFF. The CDR3 nucleotides are TGTGCCAGCAGTTTAGACTTGTTTTCCGGGAACACTGAAGCTTTCTTT.

The chain uses TRBV15 and TRBJ1-1; unclear D gene. The CDR3 runs 14 residues. Trimming removed 0 bases at V and 5 bases at J, with 10 bases between. Germline CDR1 LNHNV, CDR2 YYDKDF (reference sequence). The CDR3 region is CATSRDQWLTEAFF. CDR3 sequence (DNA): TGTGCCACCAGCAGAGATCAGTGGCTAACTGAAGCTTTCTTT.

This chain joins TRBV19 and TRBJ2-6; no definite D call. This CDR3 comprises 13 residues. The germline V and J ends were trimmed by 0 bases and 12 bases, with 9 bases remaining between them. The germline V gene has CDR1 LNHDA and CDR2 SQIVND (reference sequence). The CDR3: CASSIELPSVLTF. As DNA, the CDR3 is TGTGCCAGTAGTATAGAACTCCCGAGCGTCCTGACTTTC.

The J gene is TRBJ1-1, the V gene TRBV21-1; the D call of TRBD1 is as the table states it, not checked on the DNA. TRBV21-1 represents a pseudogene. The CDR3 covers 15 residues. CDR3 loop: CASSKGNRGNTEAFF. CDR3 nucleotides: TGTGCCAGCAGCAAAGGGAACAGGGGGAACACTGAAGCTTTCTTT.

V gene TRBV11-2 combines with J gene TRBJ2-3, with 7 bases that match TRBD2. The CDR3 spans 14 residues. Germline trimming cut 10 bases from V and 2 bases from J; bases unmatched to any gene: 9. Germline CDR1 SGHAT, CDR2 FQNNGV. In nucleotides, the CDR3 is TGTGCCACCGCCACAGCGGGGAACACAGATACGCAGTATTTT. Its translation is CATATAGNTDTQYF.